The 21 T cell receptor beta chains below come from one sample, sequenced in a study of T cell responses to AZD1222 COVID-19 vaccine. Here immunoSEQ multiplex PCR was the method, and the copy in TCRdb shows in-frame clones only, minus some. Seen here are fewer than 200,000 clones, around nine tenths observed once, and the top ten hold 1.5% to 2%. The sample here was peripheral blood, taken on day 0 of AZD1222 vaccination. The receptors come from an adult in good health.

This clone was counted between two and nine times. CDR3 sequence: CAISESASTDTQYF. The CDR3 DNA follows: TGTGCCATCAGTGAGTCGGCGAGCACAGATACGCAGTATTTT. The rearrangement links TRBV10-3 to TRBJ2-3; D not resolved. Trimming pared 0 bases from V and 0 bases from J, leaving 4 bases between. CDR3 length: 14 residues. Germline CDR1 and CDR2: ENHRY and SYGVKD.

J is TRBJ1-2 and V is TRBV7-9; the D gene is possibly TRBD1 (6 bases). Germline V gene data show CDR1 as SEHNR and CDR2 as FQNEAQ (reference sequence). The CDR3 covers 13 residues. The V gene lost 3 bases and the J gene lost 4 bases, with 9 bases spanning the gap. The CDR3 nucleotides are TGTGCCAGCAGCTTGGACAGCCTCTATGGCTACACCTTC. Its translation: CASSLDSLYGYTF.

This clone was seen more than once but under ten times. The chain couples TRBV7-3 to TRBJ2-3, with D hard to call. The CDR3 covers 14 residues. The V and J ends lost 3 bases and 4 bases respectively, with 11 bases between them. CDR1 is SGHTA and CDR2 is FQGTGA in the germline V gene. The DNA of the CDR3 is TGTGCCAGCAGCTTGTTGGTTGGGGCAGATACGCAGTATTTT. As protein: CASSLLVGADTQYF.

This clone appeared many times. The CDR3 sequence: CASSVAVGSDTQYF. CDR3 DNA: TGTGCCAGCAGCGTAGCGGTGGGGTCAGATACGCAGTATTTT. The V gene is TRBV9, the J gene TRBJ2-3; D gene unclear. The germline V and J ends were trimmed by 0 bases and 4 bases, with 9 bases remaining between them. CDR1 and CDR2 (germline): SGDLS, YYNGEE. This CDR3 is 14 amino acids long.

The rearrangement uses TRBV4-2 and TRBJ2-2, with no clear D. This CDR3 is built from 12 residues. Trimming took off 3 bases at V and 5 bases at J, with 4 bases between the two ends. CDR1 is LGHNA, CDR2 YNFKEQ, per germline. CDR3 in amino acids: CASSQPTGELFF. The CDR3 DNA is TGTGCCAGCAGCCAGCCAACCGGGGAGCTGTTTTTT.

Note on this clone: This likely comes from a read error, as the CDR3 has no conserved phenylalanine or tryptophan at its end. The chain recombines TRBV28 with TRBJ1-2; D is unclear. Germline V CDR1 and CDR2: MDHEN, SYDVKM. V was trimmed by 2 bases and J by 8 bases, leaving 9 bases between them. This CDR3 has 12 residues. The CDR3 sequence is CASSLNWGGYTL. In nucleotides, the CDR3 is TGTGCCAGCAGTTTAAATTGGGGAGGCTACACCCTC.

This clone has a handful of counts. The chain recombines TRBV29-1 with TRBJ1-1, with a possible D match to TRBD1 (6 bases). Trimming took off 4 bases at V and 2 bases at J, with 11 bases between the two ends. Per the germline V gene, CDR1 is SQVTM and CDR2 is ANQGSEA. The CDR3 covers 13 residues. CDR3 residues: CSVADSRNTEAFF. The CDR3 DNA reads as TGCAGCGTTGCGGACAGCCGAAACACTGAAGCTTTCTTT.

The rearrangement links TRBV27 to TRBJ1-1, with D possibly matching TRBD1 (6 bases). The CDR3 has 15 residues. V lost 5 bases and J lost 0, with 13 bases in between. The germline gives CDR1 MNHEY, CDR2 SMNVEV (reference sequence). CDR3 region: CASSLGTTLNTEAFF. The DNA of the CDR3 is TGTGCCAGCAGTCTGGGGACAACCTTGAACACTGAAGCTTTCTTT.

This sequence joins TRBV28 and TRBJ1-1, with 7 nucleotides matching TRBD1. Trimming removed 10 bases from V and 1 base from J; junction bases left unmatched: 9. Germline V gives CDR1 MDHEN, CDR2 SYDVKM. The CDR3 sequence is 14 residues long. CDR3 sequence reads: CAITQGVGNTEAFF. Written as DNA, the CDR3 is TGTGCCATCACTCAGGGGGTTGGGAACACTGAAGCTTTCTTT.

The CDR3 protein is CASSPNRASNSPLHF. The CDR3 DNA sequence: TGTGCCAGCTCACCAAATAGGGCATCGAATTCACCCCTCCACTTT. The chain is built from TRBV18 and TRBJ1-6; D remains unclear. Germline V gives CDR1 KGHSH, CDR2 LQKENI. The V and J ends lost 2 bases and 7 bases respectively, with 12 bases between them. This CDR3 spans 15 amino acids.

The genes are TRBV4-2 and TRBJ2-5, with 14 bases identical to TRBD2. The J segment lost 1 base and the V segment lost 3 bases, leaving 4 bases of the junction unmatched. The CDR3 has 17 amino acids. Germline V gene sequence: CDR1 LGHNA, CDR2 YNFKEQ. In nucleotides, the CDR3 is TGTGCCAGCAGCCAGGGGACTAGCGGGGGACGCCAAGAGACCCAGTACTTC. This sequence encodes CASSQGTSGGRQETQYF.

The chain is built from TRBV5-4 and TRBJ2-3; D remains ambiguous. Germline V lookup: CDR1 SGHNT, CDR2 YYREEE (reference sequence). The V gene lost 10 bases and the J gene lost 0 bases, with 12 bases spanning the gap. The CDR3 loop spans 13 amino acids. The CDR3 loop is CAGRRTSTDTQYF. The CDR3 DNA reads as TGTGCCGGCCGGAGAACTAGCACAGATACGCAGTATTTT.

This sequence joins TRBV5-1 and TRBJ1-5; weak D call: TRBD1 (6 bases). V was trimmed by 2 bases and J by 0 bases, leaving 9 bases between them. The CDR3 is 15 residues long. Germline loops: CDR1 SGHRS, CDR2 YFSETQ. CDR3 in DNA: TGCGCCAGCAGCTTCTCAGGGGATAGCAATCAGCCCCAGCATTTT. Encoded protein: CASSFSGDSNQPQHF.

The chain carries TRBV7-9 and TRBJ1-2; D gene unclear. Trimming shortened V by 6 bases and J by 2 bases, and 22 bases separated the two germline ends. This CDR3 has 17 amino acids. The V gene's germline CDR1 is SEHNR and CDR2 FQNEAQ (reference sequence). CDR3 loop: CASSGKGTDHLNYGYTF. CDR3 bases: TGTGCCAGCAGTGGGAAAGGAACGGACCACCTCAACTATGGCTACACCTTC.

The DNA for the CDR3 is TGCACCAGCAAAACGGGGTCACAGGGCACGGCTGGAAACACCATATATTTT. Translating gives CTSKTGSQGTAGNTIYF. J is TRBJ1-3 and V is TRBV1; TRBD1 is the table's D call, not checked against the DNA. TRBV1 represents a pseudogene. The CDR3 has 17 residues.

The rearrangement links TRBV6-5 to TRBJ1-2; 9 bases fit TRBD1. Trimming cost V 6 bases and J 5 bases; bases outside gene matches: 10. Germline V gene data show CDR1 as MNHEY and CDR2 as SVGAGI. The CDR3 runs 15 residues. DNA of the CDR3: TGTGCCAGCAGGCAGAACCGGGACAGGGATTATGGCTACACCTTC. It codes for CASRQNRDRDYGYTF.

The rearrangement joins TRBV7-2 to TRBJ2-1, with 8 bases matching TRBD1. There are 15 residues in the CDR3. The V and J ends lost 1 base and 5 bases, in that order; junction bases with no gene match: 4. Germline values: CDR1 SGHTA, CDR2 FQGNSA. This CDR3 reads CASSLGTGWDNEQFF. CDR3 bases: TGTGCCAGCAGCTTAGGGACAGGGTGGGACAATGAGCAGTTCTTC.

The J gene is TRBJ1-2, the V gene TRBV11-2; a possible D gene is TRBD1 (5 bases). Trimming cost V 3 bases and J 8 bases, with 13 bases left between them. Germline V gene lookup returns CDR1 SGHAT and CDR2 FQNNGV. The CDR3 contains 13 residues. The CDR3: CASSLGRERGYTF. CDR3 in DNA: TGTGCCAGCAGCTTGGGCAGGGAACGGGGCTACACCTTC.

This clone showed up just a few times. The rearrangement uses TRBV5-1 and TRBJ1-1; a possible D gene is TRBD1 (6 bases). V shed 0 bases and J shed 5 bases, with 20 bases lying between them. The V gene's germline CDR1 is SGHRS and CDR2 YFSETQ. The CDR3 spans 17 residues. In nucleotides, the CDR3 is TGCGCCAGCAGCTTGGGAGGTGGCGGGGGGCGAGTGACTGAAGCTTTCTTT. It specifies CASSLGGGGGRVTEAFF.

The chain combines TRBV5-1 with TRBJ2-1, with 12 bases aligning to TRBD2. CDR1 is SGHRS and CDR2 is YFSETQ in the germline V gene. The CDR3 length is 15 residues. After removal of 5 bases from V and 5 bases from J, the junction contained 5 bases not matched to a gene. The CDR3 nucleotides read TGCGCCAGCAGACAACTAGCGGGGGGAAACAATGAGCAGTTCTTC. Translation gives CASRQLAGGNNEQFF.

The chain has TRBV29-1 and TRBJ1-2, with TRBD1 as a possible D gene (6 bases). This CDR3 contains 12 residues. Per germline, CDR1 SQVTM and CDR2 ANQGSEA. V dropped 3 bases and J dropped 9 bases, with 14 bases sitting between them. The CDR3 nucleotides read TGCAGCGTTGATAACCAGGGGTCAAGCTACACCTTC. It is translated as CSVDNQGSSYTF. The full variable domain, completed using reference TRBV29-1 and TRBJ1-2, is SAVISQKPSRDICQRGTSLTIQCQVDSQVTMMFWYRQQPGQSLTLIATANQGSEATYESGFVIDKFPISRPNLTFSTLTVSNMSPEDSSIYLCSVDNQGSSYTFGSGTRLTVV.